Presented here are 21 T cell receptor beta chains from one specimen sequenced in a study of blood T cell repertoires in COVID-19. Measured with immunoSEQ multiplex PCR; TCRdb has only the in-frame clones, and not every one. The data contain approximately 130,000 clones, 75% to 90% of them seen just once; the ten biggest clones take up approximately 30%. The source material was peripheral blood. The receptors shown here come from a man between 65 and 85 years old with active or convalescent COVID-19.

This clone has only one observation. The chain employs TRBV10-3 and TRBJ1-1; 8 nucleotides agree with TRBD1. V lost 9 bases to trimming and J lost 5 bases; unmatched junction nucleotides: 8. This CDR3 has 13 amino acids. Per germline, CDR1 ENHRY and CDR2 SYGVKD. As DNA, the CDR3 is TGTGCCATTGATCAGGGGGCTGAAACTGAAGCTTTCTTT. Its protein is CAIDQGAETEAFF.

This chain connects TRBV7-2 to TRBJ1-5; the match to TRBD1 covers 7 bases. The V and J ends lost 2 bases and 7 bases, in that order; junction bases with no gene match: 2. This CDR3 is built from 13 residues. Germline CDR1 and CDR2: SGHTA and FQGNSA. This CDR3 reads CASSLQGDQPQHF. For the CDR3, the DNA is TGTGCCAGCAGCTTACAGGGGGACCAGCCCCAGCATTTT. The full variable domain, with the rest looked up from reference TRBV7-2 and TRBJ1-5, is GAGVSQSPSNKVTEKGKDVELRCDPISGHTALYWYRQSLGQGLEFLIYFQGNSAPDKSGLPSDRFSAERTGGSVSTLTIQRTQQEDSAVYLCASSLQGDQPQHFGDGTRLSIL.

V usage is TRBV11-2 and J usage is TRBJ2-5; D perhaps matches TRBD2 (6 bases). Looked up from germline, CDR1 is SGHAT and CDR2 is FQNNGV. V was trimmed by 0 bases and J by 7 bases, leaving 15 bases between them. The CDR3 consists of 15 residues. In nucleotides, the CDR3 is TGTGCCAGCAGCTTAGATCAACTAGCCCCGGGGACCCAGTACTTC. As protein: CASSLDQLAPGTQYF.

CDR3 amino acids: CASSSSRQETQYF. DNA for the CDR3: TGTGCCAGCAGCTCCTCGCGACAAGAGACCCAGTACTTC. The chain joins TRBV7-9 to TRBJ2-5; D gene ambiguous. Trimming removed 4 bases at V and 2 bases at J, with 8 bases between. CDR3 size: 13 residues. The germline gives CDR1 SEHNR, CDR2 FQNEAQ (reference sequence).

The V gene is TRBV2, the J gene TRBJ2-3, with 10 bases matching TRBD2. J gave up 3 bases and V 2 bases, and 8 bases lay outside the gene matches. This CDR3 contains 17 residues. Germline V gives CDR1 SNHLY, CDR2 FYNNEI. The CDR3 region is CASSEWASGSSTDTQYF. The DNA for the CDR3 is TGTGCCAGCAGTGAATGGGCTAGCGGGAGTTCGACAGATACGCAGTATTTT.

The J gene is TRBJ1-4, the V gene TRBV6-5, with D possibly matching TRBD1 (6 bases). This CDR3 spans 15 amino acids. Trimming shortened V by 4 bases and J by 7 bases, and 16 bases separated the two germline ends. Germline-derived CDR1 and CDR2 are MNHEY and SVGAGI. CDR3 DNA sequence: TGTGCCAGCAGTTCAACAGGGCAGAACGCTGAAAAACTGTTTTTT. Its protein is CASSSTGQNAEKLFF.

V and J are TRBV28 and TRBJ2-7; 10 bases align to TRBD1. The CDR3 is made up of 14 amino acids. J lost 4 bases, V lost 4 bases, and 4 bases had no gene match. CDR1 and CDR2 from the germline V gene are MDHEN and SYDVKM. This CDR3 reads CASSSGQGVYEQYF. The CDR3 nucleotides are TGTGCCAGCAGTTCTGGACAGGGGGTATACGAGCAGTACTTC.

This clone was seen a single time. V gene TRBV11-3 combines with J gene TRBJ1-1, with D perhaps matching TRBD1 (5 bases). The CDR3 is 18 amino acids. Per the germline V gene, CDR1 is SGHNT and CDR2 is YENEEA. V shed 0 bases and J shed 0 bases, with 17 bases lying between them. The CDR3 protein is CASSLDNRQPFMNTEAFF. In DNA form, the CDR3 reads TGTGCCAGCAGCTTAGATAACCGACAGCCTTTCATGAACACTGAAGCTTTCTTT.

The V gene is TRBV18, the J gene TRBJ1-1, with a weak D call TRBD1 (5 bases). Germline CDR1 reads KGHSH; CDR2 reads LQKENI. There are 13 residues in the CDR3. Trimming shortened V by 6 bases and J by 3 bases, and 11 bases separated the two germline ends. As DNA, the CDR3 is TGTGCCAGCTCTTCGGGAGGGGACACTGAAGCTTTCTTT. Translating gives CASSSGGDTEAFF. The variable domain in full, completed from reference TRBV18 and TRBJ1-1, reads NAGVMQNPRHLVRRRGQEARLRCSPMKGHSHVYWYRQLPEEGLKFMVYLQKENIIDESGMPKERFSAEFPKEGPSILRIQQVVRGDSAAYFCASSSGGDTEAFFGQGTRLTVV.

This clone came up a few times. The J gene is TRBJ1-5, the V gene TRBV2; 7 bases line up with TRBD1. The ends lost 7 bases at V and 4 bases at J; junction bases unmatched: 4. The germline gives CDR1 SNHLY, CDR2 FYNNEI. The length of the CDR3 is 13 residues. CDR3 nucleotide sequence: TGTGCCAGCACGGGACAGCAGAATCAGCCCCAGCATTTT. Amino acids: CASTGQQNQPQHF.

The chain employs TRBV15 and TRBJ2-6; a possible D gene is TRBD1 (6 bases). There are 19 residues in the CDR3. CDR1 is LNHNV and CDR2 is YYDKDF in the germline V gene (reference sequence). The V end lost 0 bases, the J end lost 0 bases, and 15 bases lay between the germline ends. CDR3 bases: TGTGCCACCAGCAGAGATTTGGCAGGGGTGAGCTCTGGGGCCAACGTCCTGACTTTC. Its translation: CATSRDLAGVSSGANVLTF.

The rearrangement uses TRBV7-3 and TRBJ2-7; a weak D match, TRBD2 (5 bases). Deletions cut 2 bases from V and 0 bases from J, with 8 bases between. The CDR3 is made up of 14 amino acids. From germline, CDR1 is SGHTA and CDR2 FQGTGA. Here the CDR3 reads CASSLSGNSYEQYF. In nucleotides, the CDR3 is TGTGCCAGCAGCTTATCCGGGAACTCCTACGAGCAGTACTTC.

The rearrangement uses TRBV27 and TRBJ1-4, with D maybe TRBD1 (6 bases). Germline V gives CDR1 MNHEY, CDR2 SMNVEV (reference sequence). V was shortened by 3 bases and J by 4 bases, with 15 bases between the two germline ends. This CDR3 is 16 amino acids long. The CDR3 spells CASSFRHRVINEKLFF. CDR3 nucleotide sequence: TGTGCCAGCAGTTTTCGCCACAGGGTGATTAATGAAAAACTGTTTTTT.

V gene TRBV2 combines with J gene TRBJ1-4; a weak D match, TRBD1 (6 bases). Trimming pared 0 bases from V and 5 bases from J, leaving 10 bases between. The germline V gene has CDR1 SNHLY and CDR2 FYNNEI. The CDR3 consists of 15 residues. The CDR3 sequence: CASSEAGQLNEKLFF. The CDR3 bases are TGTGCCAGCAGTGAAGCAGGACAGCTGAATGAAAAACTGTTTTTT.

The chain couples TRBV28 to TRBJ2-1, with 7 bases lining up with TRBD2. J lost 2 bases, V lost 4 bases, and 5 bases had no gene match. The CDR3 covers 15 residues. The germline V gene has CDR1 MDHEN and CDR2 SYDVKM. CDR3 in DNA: TGTGCCAGCAGTTGGGGACGGGAGGCCTACAATGAGCAGTTCTTC. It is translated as CASSWGREAYNEQFF.

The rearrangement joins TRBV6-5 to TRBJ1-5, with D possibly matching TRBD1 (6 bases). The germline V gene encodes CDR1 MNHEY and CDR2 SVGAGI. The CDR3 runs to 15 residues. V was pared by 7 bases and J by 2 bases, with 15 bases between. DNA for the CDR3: TGTGCCAGCAACCCACAGGGCTTCGGCAATCAGCCCCAGCATTTT. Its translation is CASNPQGFGNQPQHF.

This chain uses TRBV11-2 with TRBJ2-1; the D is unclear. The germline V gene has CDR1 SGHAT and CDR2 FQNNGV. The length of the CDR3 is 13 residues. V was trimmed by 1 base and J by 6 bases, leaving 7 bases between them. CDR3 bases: TGTGCCAGCAGCTTAGGTGAGGCCAATGAGCAGTTCTTC. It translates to CASSLGEANEQFF.

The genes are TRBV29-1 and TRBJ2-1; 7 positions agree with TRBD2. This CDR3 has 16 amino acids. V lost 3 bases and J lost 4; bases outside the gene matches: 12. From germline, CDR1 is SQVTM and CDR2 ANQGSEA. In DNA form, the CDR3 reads TGCAGCGTTGACAATCCTTGGTCTAGCGGATACAATGAGCAGTTCTTC. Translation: CSVDNPWSSGYNEQFF.

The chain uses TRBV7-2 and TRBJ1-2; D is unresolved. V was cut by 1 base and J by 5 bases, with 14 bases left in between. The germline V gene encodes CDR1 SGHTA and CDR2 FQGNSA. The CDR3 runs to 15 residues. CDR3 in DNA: TGTGCCAGCAGCTTAGATGGCAGTGGGCTTTATGGCTACACCTTC. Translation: CASSLDGSGLYGYTF.

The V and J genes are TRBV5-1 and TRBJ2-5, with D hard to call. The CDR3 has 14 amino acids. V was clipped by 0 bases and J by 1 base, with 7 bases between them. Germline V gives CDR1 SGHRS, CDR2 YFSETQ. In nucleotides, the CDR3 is TGCGCCAGCAGCTTGGGGGCTATCCAAGAGACCCAGTACTTC. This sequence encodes CASSLGAIQETQYF.

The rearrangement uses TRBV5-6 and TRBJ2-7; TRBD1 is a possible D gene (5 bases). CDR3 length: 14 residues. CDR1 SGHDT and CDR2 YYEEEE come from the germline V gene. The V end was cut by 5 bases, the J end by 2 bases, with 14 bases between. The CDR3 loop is CASRPRQIPYEQYF. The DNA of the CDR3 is TGTGCCAGCAGACCCAGACAGATCCCCTACGAGCAGTACTTC.